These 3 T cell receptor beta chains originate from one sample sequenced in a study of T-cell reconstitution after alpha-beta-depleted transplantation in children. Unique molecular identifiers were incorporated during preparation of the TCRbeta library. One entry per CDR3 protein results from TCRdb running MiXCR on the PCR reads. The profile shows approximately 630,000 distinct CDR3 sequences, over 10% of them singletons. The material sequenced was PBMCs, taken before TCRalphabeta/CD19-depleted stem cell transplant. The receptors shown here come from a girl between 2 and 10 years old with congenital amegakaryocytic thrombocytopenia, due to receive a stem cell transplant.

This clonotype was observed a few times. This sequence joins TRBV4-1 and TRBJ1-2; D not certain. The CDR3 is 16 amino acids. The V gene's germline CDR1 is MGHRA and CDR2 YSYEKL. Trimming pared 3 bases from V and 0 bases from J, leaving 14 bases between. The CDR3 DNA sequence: TGCGCCAGCAGCCATAACTTAGACATCTCTAACTATGGCTACACCTTC. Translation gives CASSHNLDISNYGYTF.

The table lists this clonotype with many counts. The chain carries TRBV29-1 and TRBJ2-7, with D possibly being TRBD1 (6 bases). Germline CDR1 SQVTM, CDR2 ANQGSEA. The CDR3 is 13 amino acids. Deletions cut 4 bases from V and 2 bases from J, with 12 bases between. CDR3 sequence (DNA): TGCAGCGTTGCAGGGACAAGTACCTACGAGCAGTACTTC. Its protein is CSVAGTSTYEQYF.

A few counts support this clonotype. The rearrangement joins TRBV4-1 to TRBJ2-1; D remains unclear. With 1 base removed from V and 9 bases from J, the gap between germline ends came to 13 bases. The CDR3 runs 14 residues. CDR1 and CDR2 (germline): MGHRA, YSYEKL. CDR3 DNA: TGCGCCAGCAGCCAAGTTGTCCAGCCCGTTGAGCAGTTCTTC. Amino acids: CASSQVVQPVEQFF.